The 3 T cell receptor beta chains presented below share a single source sample, sequenced in a study of T cell responses to AZD1222 COVID-19 vaccine. Using immunoSEQ multiplex PCR, the repertoire was profiled, and TCRdb retains in-frame clones only, with some absent. The sample holds around 140,000 clones, less than 95% seen once. The sequencing here drew on peripheral blood, taken 28 days after the second dose of the MenACWY control vaccine. The receptors were sampled from an adult who received the MenACWY meningococcal vaccine as a control.

J is TRBJ1-2 and V is TRBV30; weak D call: TRBD1 (6 bases). From germline, CDR1 is GTSNPN and CDR2 SVGIG (reference sequence). The CDR3 totals 12 residues. V lost 1 base and J 11 bases, leaving 14 bases between the germline ends. The CDR3 spells CAWSGTVPSYTF. In nucleotides, the CDR3 is TGTGCCTGGAGTGGGACAGTCCCCTCTTACACCTTC.

V is TRBV5-8 and J is TRBJ1-2, with D tentatively TRBD1 (5 bases). V lost 1 base and J 2 bases, leaving 12 bases between the germline ends. Germline V gives CDR1 SGHTS, CDR2 YDEGEE. The CDR3 consists of 15 residues. The DNA for the CDR3 is TGTGCCAGCAGCTTGAGGTCCAGGGACAACTATGGCTACACCTTC. Its translation is CASSLRSRDNYGYTF.

CDR3 protein: CASGSDGSGNTIYF. For the CDR3, the DNA is TGTGCCAGCGGATCAGACGGGTCTGGAAACACCATATATTTT. The chain recombines TRBV5-6 with TRBJ1-3, with no clear D. CDR3 length: 14 residues. The V and J ends lost 7 bases and 1 base respectively, with 12 bases between them. CDR1 is SGHDT, CDR2 YYEEEE, per germline. Full variable domain (remainder filled in from reference TRBV5-6 and TRBJ1-3): DAGVTQSPTHLIKTRGQQVTLRCSPKSGHDTVSWYQQALGQGPQFIFQYYEEEERQRGNFPDRFSGHQFPNYSSELNVNALLLGDSALYLCASGSDGSGNTIYFGEGSWLTVV.